The clone carrying this TCR beta chain has more than one count but fewer than ten. This entry comes from a study of molecular identifiers for immune sequencing clone quantification. CDR1 and CDR2 from the germline V gene are GTSNPN and SVGIG (reference sequence). V shed 4 bases and J 5 bases; nucleotides not matched to a gene: 7. The CDR3 length is 14 residues. Naive CD8 T cell sorting was performed on the CD8+CD4-CCR7+CD45RA+ phenotype. From the PCR reads, TCRdb called clonotypes with MiXCR, one entry per CDR3 protein. The sample has tens of thousands of distinct CDR3 sequences; 15% to 20% are singletons.

The chain recombines TRBV30 with TRBJ2-5; 10 bases match TRBD1. Sequencing was done on a sample of naive CD8+ T cells from blood, with Jurkat cell RNA spiked in. Subset: FACS-sorted CD8+CD4-CCR7+CD45RA+ naive T cells. The receptor was derived from a human donor in good health. Some libraries in this study had Jurkat cell RNA spiked in. DNA for the CDR3: TGTGCCTGGACCCTCGGACAGGGGGTGGAGACCCAGTACTTC. Residues: CAWTLGQGVETQYF. Full variable domain (rest looked up from reference TRBV30 and TRBJ2-5): SQTIHQWPATLVQPVGSPLSLECTVEGTSNPNLYWYRQAAGRGLQLLFYSVGIGQISSEVPQNLSASRPQDRQFILSSKKLLLSDSGFYLCAWTLGQGVETQYFGPGTRLLVL.